This entry lists 20 T cell receptor beta chains sequenced from one sample in a study of T cell clonotyping in hematopoietic cell transplantation (dated by TCRdb to about 2021). The sample's time point, from its label and the paper: 100 days after allo-HCT. The library relied on the immunoSEQ multiplex PCR assay. Sourced from immuneACCESS, this table was stored by TCRdb with only in-frame sequences that have V and J called. A share of the clones is absent; for the studies checked, an unresolved V gene accounts for under half, and the remainder has no known explanation. For this sample there are roughly 11,000 clones; 89% appear just once. In total, the top ten clones hold 15% to 20% of the sample. The material was PBMCs, obtained 100 days after allogeneic stem cell transplant. All receptors derive from an older female patient who had an allogeneic stem cell transplant from an unrelated donor, so the T cells may come from the graft donor. Some clones in this sample may be carry-over from other donors' samples.

This chain uses TRBV5-8 with TRBJ2-1; 12 bases match TRBD2. Germline trimming cut 1 base from V and 10 bases from J; bases unmatched to any gene: 6. The CDR3 spans 15 residues. Germline V gene sequence: CDR1 SGHTS, CDR2 YDEGEE. The DNA of the CDR3 is TGTGCCAGCAGCTTGCGGCTAGCGGGAGGGCGGGAGCAGTTCTTC. Translation: CASSLRLAGGREQFF.

The rearrangement uses TRBV9 and TRBJ2-5, with D possibly being TRBD2 (6 bases). Germline lookup yields CDR1 SGDLS and CDR2 YYNGEE. V was clipped by 0 bases and J by 5 bases, with 11 bases between them. This CDR3 is 14 amino acids long. CDR3 sequence (DNA): TGTGCCAGCAGCGTAGACACTAGCTTCGAGACCCAGTACTTC. This encodes CASSVDTSFETQYF.

The V call is TRBV7-2, the J call TRBJ2-7; D remains ambiguous. V lost 6 bases, J lost 6 bases, and 18 bases lay in between. From germline, CDR1 is SGHTA and CDR2 FQGNSA. This CDR3 contains 14 residues. CDR3 amino acids: CASRPRVTGSEQYF. For the CDR3, the DNA is TGTGCCAGCAGGCCCCGCGTCACCGGAAGCGAGCAGTACTTC.

This sequence joins TRBV7-8 and TRBJ2-7; 9 bases match TRBD2. Trimming at V came to 1 base and at J to 3 bases, leaving 7 bases not matched to a gene. The CDR3 contains 16 residues. CDR1 SGHVS and CDR2 FQNEAQ come from the germline V gene. The CDR3: CASSLGLAGIYYEQYF. For the CDR3, the DNA is TGTGCCAGCAGCTTAGGCCTAGCGGGGATCTACTACGAGCAGTACTTC.

This chain links TRBV11-3 with TRBJ2-1; maybe TRBD2 (5 bases). This CDR3 is built from 13 residues. Germline CDR1 is SGHNT and CDR2 is YENEEA. V gave up 3 bases and J gave up 7 bases, with 10 bases separating them. The CDR3 reads CASSFPPGNEQFF. CDR3 sequence (DNA): TGTGCCAGCAGCTTCCCCCCGGGGAATGAGCAGTTCTTC.

As regards this clone: This sample also contains other DNA sequences that code for the same CDR3. The chain carries TRBV19 and TRBJ1-2; a weak D match, TRBD1 (5 bases). Germline CDR1 LNHDA, CDR2 SQIVND (reference sequence). V was clipped by 8 bases and J by 7 bases, with 17 bases between them. The CDR3 length is 13 residues. This chain's CDR3 is CASRNGASSGYTF. CDR3 coding DNA: TGTGCCAGTCGCAATGGGGCTTCATCTGGCTACACCTTC.

This chain joins TRBV19 and TRBJ2-5; D might be TRBD1 (6 bases). Trimming left V 4 bases short and J 2 bases short, with 11 bases between. Germline V gives CDR1 LNHDA, CDR2 SQIVND (reference sequence). CDR3 size: 14 residues. The CDR3 region is CASSTGTLQETQYF. Here the CDR3 DNA reads TGTGCCAGTAGTACGGGGACACTACAAGAGACCCAGTACTTC.

V gene TRBV4-1 combines with J gene TRBJ1-1; D remains unclear. V lost 5 bases and J 1 base, leaving 8 bases between the germline ends. The germline V gene encodes CDR1 MGHRA and CDR2 YSYEKL. The CDR3 is 13 residues long. The CDR3 protein is CASSEGANTEAFF. DNA for the CDR3: TGCGCCAGCAGCGAGGGTGCGAACACTGAAGCTTTCTTT.

CDR3 bases: TGCGCCAGCAGCTTGGATCTAGCGGCCTCCTACAATGAGCAGTTCTTC. This encodes CASSLDLAASYNEQFF. The chain links TRBV5-1 to TRBJ2-1; the match to TRBD2 covers 7 bases. The germline V gene encodes CDR1 SGHRS and CDR2 YFSETQ. With V trimmed by 0 bases and J by 0 bases, 3 bases remained unmatched. The CDR3 totals 16 residues.

This clone turned up a few times. V gene TRBV6-6 combines with J gene TRBJ1-5; D possibly corresponds to TRBD1 (5 bases). There are 15 residues in the CDR3. Trimming stripped 7 bases from V and 9 bases from J, with 22 bases between. Germline CDR1 reads MNHNY; CDR2 reads SVGAGI (reference sequence). This CDR3 reads CASTLDGPGHWPQHF. The CDR3 DNA reads TGTGCCAGCACCTTAGATGGGCCTGGACATTGGCCCCAGCATTTT.

The chain couples TRBV5-1 to TRBJ2-6; D remains ambiguous. Trimming took off 0 bases at V and 1 base at J, with 5 bases between the two ends. The V gene's germline CDR1 is SGHRS and CDR2 YFSETQ. The CDR3 runs 15 residues. CDR3 sequence: CASSLGASGANVLTF. The CDR3 DNA reads TGCGCCAGCAGCTTGGGGGCTTCTGGGGCCAACGTCCTGACTTTC.

The chain is built from TRBV5-4 and TRBJ1-4, with 9 bases matching TRBD1. CDR3 length: 14 residues. V lost 4 bases to trimming and J lost 5 bases; unmatched junction nucleotides: 3. Germline CDR1 reads SGHNT; CDR2 reads YYREEE (reference sequence). The CDR3 region has the DNA TGTGCCAGCAGCCTGGGACAGGGAAATGAAAAACTGTTTTTT. Translated: CASSLGQGNEKLFF.

V is TRBV19 and J is TRBJ2-7, with D maybe TRBD2 (5 bases). Germline-derived CDR1 and CDR2 are LNHDA and SQIVND (reference sequence). V lost 8 bases and J lost 2, with 10 bases in between. The CDR3 is made up of 12 amino acids. The CDR3 nucleotides are TGTGCCAGTGTGAGCGGTACCTACGAGCAGTACTTC. This translates into CASVSGTYEQYF. The full variable domain, its missing parts supplied by reference TRBV19 and TRBJ2-7, is DGGITQSPKYLFRKEGQNVTLSCEQNLNHDAMYWYRQDPGQGLRLIYYSQIVNDFQKGDIAEGYSVSREKKESFPLTVTSAQKNPTAFYLCASVSGTYEQYFGPGTRLTVT.

The chain joins TRBV5-1 to TRBJ2-6; D remains unclear. The CDR3 is 17 residues long. The ends were cut back, 0 bases at V and 2 bases at J, with 12 bases in the middle. Per germline, CDR1 SGHRS and CDR2 YFSETQ. The CDR3 here is CASSLGHTSPGANVLTF. CDR3 bases: TGCGCCAGCAGCTTGGGACACACCAGCCCTGGGGCCAACGTCCTGACTTTC.

This chain's CDR3 is CASRVAGGYYNEQFF. The DNA for the CDR3 is TGTGCCAGCCGGGTAGCGGGAGGGTACTACAATGAGCAGTTCTTC. The chain is built from TRBV11-2 and TRBJ2-1; 11 nucleotides line up with TRBD2. Germline trimming cut 8 bases from V and 3 bases from J; bases unmatched to any gene: 6. This CDR3 has 15 residues. Germline V lookup: CDR1 SGHAT, CDR2 FQNNGV.

V is TRBV5-6 and J is TRBJ2-5, with 9 bases matching TRBD1. The junction had 5 bases not matched to a gene; V was cut back by 3 bases and J by 5 bases. In germline, CDR1 is SGHDT, CDR2 YYEEEE. The CDR3 covers 14 residues. The CDR3, as DNA: TGTGCCAGCAGCTCTGGGACAGGGTCGGAGACCCAGTACTTC. This translates into CASSSGTGSETQYF.

This rearrangement joins TRBV5-4 to TRBJ2-1, with 9 bases matching TRBD2. CDR1 and CDR2 (germline): SGHNT, YYREEE (reference sequence). CDR3 size: 15 residues. Germline trimming cut 6 bases from V and 8 bases from J; bases unmatched to any gene: 12. The CDR3 loop reads CASNPGSSGTDEQFF. The CDR3 DNA sequence: TGTGCCAGCAACCCGGGCTCTAGCGGGACCGATGAGCAGTTCTTC.

The gene calls are TRBV14 and TRBJ1-1; TRBD1 is a possible D gene (5 bases). This CDR3 region has 13 residues. The V and J ends lost 1 base and 6 bases respectively, with 9 bases between them. In germline, CDR1 is SGHDN, CDR2 FVKESK. As DNA, the CDR3 is TGTGCCAGCAGCCAAGGGGGCAACGCTGAAGCTTTCTTT. Its translation is CASSQGGNAEAFF. The variable domain in full, with the rest retrieved from reference TRBV14 and TRBJ1-1, is EAGVTQFPSHSVIEKGQTVTLRCDPISGHDNLYWYRRVMGKEIKFLLHFVKESKQDESGMPNNRFLAERTGGTYSTLKVQPAELEDSGVYFCASSQGGNAEAFFGQGTRLTVV.

This clone has just one count. V and J are TRBV29-1 and TRBJ2-2; tentatively, D is TRBD1 or TRBD2 (5 bases each). Trimming took 3 bases from V and 6 from J, leaving 17 bases between them. Germline values: CDR1 SQVTM, CDR2 ANQGSEA. The CDR3 sequence is 15 residues long. The CDR3 DNA is TGCAGCGTTGAGAGGGGTTACCTGGTTCCCGGGGAGCTGTTTTTT. This gives the protein CSVERGYLVPGELFF.

The rearrangement joins TRBV11-3 to TRBJ2-3; D perhaps matches TRBD2 (6 bases). V lost 8 bases to trimming and J lost 6 bases, with 18 bases between them. CDR3 size: 14 residues. Per the germline V gene, CDR1 is SGHNT and CDR2 is YENEEA. The CDR3 region is CASAGGGVLDTQYF. As DNA, the CDR3 is TGTGCCAGCGCTGGCGGAGGGGTACTGGATACGCAGTATTTT.